The rows below give T cell receptor beta chains drawn from one sample of a study of Ad26.COV2.S vaccination and SARS-CoV-2 variants. TCRdb's copy holds only in-frame clones and misses some; the assay was immunoSEQ multiplex PCR. Of about 500,000 clones in the sample, roughly 87% are singletons; the top ten hold 1.5% to 2%. The sample was peripheral blood, taken in a trial of Ad26.COV2.S vaccine versus placebo. The receptors shown here come from a person between 18 and 59 years old who received the Ad26.COV2.S COVID-19 vaccine or a placebo. Both conserved end residues are part of each CDR3. The D gene is left open where the match is weak. A clone size is listed for some rows: how often the clone was seen (once, few, many), or a class if it is expanded.

CDR3 DNA: TGTGCCAGCAGCTTGAGGCTCACAGGGGCAGAGACCCAGTACTTC
CDR3 protein: CASSLRLTGAETQYF
V gene: TRBV7-2
clone size: -
J gene: TRBJ2-5
D gene: TRBD1

CDR3 DNA: TGTGCCAGTAGTAGGGACAGGGGAGAGACCCAGTACTTC
CDR3 protein: CASSRDRGETQYF
V gene: TRBV19
clone size: -
J gene: TRBJ2-5
D gene: TRBD1

CDR3 DNA: TGTGCCACCAGTGATTCCTTTTCTTCGACTAGCAGTAGTACCGGGGAGCTGTTTTTT
CDR3 protein: CATSDSFSSTSSSTGELFF
V gene: TRBV24-1
clone size: -
J gene: TRBJ2-2
D gene: TRBD2

CDR3 DNA: TGTGCCAGCAGTGACGGGTTTCGATGGGATACGCAGTATTTT
CDR3 protein: CASSDGFRWDTQYF
V gene: TRBV6-1
clone size: -
J gene: TRBJ2-3
D gene: -

CDR3 DNA: TGTGCCATCAGGCTACAGGGAGGGTCGGACAATGAGCAGTTCTTC
CDR3 protein: CAIRLQGGSDNEQFF
V gene: TRBV10-3
clone size: once
J gene: TRBJ2-1
D gene: -

CDR3 DNA: TGTGCCAGCAGTTTTATGGGGAACAATGAGCAGTTCTTC
CDR3 protein: CASSFMGNNEQFF
V gene: TRBV28
clone size: -
J gene: TRBJ2-1
D gene: -

CDR3 DNA: TGTGCCAGCAGTTCGGCGTACGAGCAGTACTTC
CDR3 protein: CASSSAYEQYF
V gene: TRBV28
clone size: -
J gene: TRBJ2-7
D gene: -

CDR3 DNA: TGCGCCAGCAGCCAAGATACCTCCGGGGCCGAGCAGTACTTC
CDR3 protein: CASSQDTSGAEQYF
V gene: TRBV4-1
clone size: -
J gene: TRBJ2-7
D gene: -

CDR3 DNA: TGTGCCAGCAGTGACCGGACAGGATCTTACGAGCAGTACTTC
CDR3 protein: CASSDRTGSYEQYF
V gene: TRBV6-1
clone size: -
J gene: TRBJ2-7
D gene: TRBD1

CDR3 DNA: TGTGCCAGCAGCCCCCGCAGATCCTATGGCTACACCTTC
CDR3 protein: CASSPRRSYGYTF
V gene: TRBV28
clone size: -
J gene: TRBJ1-2
D gene: -

CDR3 DNA: TGTGCCAGCAGCCAAGAAAGGACGAACACTGAAGCTTTCTTT
CDR3 protein: CASSQERTNTEAFF
V gene: TRBV4-2
clone size: -
J gene: TRBJ1-1
D gene: -

CDR3 DNA: TGTGCCAGCTCACCAGGCACCAGCAATCAGCCCCAGCATTTT
CDR3 protein: CASSPGTSNQPQHF
V gene: TRBV18
clone size: once
J gene: TRBJ1-5
D gene: -

CDR3 DNA: TGTGCCAGCAGTCAAGTCGGGCTCTATGGCTACACCTTC
CDR3 protein: CASSQVGLYGYTF
V gene: TRBV12-3/TRBV12-4
clone size: -
J gene: TRBJ1-2
D gene: -

CDR3 DNA: TGTGCCACCAGCAGAGATAGGCAGGGAAACACCGGGGAGCTGTTTTTT
CDR3 protein: CATSRDRQGNTGELFF
V gene: TRBV15
clone size: -
J gene: TRBJ2-2
D gene: -

CDR3 DNA: TGTGCCAGCAGCCCAGACTCCGCGGCGGCCTACGAGCAGTACTTC
CDR3 protein: CASSPDSAAAYEQYF
V gene: TRBV27
clone size: -
J gene: TRBJ2-7
D gene: -

CDR3 DNA: TGTGCCAGCAGCCAACTAAACAGGGATACTGGAAACACCATATATTTT
CDR3 protein: CASSQLNRDTGNTIYF
V gene: TRBV3-1/TRBV3-2
clone size: -
J gene: TRBJ1-3
D gene: -

CDR3 DNA: TGTGCCAGCAGGCGGACAGGGGCAGTGACGAGTGAAAAACTGTTTTTT
CDR3 protein: CASRRTGAVTSEKLFF
V gene: TRBV2
clone size: few
J gene: TRBJ1-4
D gene: TRBD1

CDR3 DNA: TGTGCCAGCAGCACAGGGAGTTTCGCGAACACTGAAGCTTTCTTT
CDR3 protein: CASSTGSFANTEAFF
V gene: TRBV28
clone size: -
J gene: TRBJ1-1
D gene: -

CDR3 DNA: TGTGCCAGCAGTGTGAACAGGGGTGGCTACACCTTC
CDR3 protein: CASSVNRGGYTF
V gene: TRBV28
clone size: few
J gene: TRBJ1-2
D gene: TRBD1

CDR3 DNA: TGTGCCAGCTCACCAAGGACGGATGAGCAGTTCTTC
CDR3 protein: CASSPRTDEQFF
V gene: TRBV18
clone size: once
J gene: TRBJ2-1
D gene: -

CDR3 DNA: TGCGCCAGCAGCCAAGCCCTGGGGGCTAGCGGACTCAATGAGCAGTTCTTC
CDR3 protein: CASSQALGASGLNEQFF
V gene: TRBV4-1
clone size: -
J gene: TRBJ2-1
D gene: -

CDR3 DNA: TGTGCCAGCTCACCATACAGGGATCAGCCCCAGCATTTT
CDR3 protein: CASSPYRDQPQHF
V gene: TRBV18
clone size: -
J gene: TRBJ1-5
D gene: -

CDR3 DNA: TGTGCCAGCAGCGGGAGGGACTCGGGCCGGGAGCTGTTTTTT
CDR3 protein: CASSGRDSGRELFF
V gene: TRBV9
clone size: once
J gene: TRBJ2-2
D gene: -

CDR3 DNA: TGTGCCAGCAGCTTGGGCAGGGCTCCCTATGGCTACACCTTC
CDR3 protein: CASSLGRAPYGYTF
V gene: TRBV5-6
clone size: -
J gene: TRBJ1-2
D gene: -

CDR3 DNA: TGTGCCAGCAGCTTAGCGGGGACGAACACCGGGGAGCTGTTTTTT
CDR3 protein: CASSLAGTNTGELFF
V gene: TRBV7-3
clone size: -
J gene: TRBJ2-2
D gene: -

CDR3 DNA: TGTGCCAGCACCCTTATGGGCGGGACTGAAGCTTTCTTT
CDR3 protein: CASTLMGGTEAFF
V gene: TRBV12-3/TRBV12-4
clone size: -
J gene: TRBJ1-1
D gene: -

CDR3 DNA: TGTGCCAGCAGCTGGGGACTAGCTTCCTACAATGAGCAGTTCTTC
CDR3 protein: CASSWGLASYNEQFF
V gene: TRBV5-6
clone size: -
J gene: TRBJ2-1
D gene: TRBD2

CDR3 DNA: TGTGCCAGCAGTTTATGGGGTAGCGGGAGTTACGAGCAGTACTTC
CDR3 protein: CASSLWGSGSYEQYF
V gene: TRBV27
clone size: -
J gene: TRBJ2-7
D gene: TRBD2

CDR3 DNA: TGCGCCAGCGGATCTAGCGGGGCTAGCACAGATACGCAGTATTTT
CDR3 protein: CASGSSGASTDTQYF
V gene: TRBV4-3
clone size: -
J gene: TRBJ2-3
D gene: TRBD2

CDR3 DNA: TGCAGCGCCCGGTCGGCTGTAGCAGCTAACTATGGCTACACCTTC
CDR3 protein: CSARSAVAANYGYTF
V gene: TRBV29-1
clone size: -
J gene: TRBJ1-2
D gene: -

CDR3 DNA: TGTGCCAGCCGTACGCCAGATACGCAGTATTTT
CDR3 protein: CASRTPDTQYF
V gene: TRBV28
clone size: -
J gene: TRBJ2-3
D gene: -

CDR3 DNA: TGTGCCAGCAGTGAAGCAGGCAGATCAGGCAATCAGCCCCAGCATTTT
CDR3 protein: CASSEAGRSGNQPQHF
V gene: TRBV6-1
clone size: -
J gene: TRBJ1-5
D gene: -

CDR3 DNA: TGTGCCAGCAGGTGGACAGGGGGGGGCACAGATACGCAGTATTTT
CDR3 protein: CASRWTGGGTDTQYF
V gene: TRBV6-5
clone size: -
J gene: TRBJ2-3
D gene: TRBD1

CDR3 DNA: TGTGCCAGCAGCGCCGGACTGGACTCTGGAAACACCATATATTTT
CDR3 protein: CASSAGLDSGNTIYF
V gene: TRBV9
clone size: once
J gene: TRBJ1-3
D gene: -

CDR3 DNA: TGTGCCAGCAGCCAAAACTACGAGCAGTACTTC
CDR3 protein: CASSQNYEQYF
V gene: TRBV3-1/TRBV3-2
clone size: -
J gene: TRBJ2-7
D gene: -

CDR3 DNA: TGTGCCAGCAGCCCATCTAGCGGGGGGGCCCTTAATGAGCAGTTCTTC
CDR3 protein: CASSPSSGGALNEQFF
V gene: TRBV7-6
clone size: -
J gene: TRBJ2-1
D gene: TRBD2

CDR3 DNA: TGCGCCAGCAGCTTTTTCGGGACTAGCCCTCTTTACTCCTACAATGAGCAGTTCTTC
CDR3 protein: CASSFFGTSPLYSYNEQFF
V gene: TRBV5-1
clone size: -
J gene: TRBJ2-1
D gene: TRBD2

CDR3 DNA: TGTGCCAGCTGGGGGGCGGGAACCTACAATGAGCAGTTCTTC
CDR3 protein: CASWGAGTYNEQFF
V gene: TRBV5-5
clone size: -
J gene: TRBJ2-1
D gene: -

CDR3 DNA: TGTGCCAGCAGGGATGGACTAGCGGGAGGCGAGCAGTTCTTC
CDR3 protein: CASRDGLAGGEQFF
V gene: TRBV2
clone size: -
J gene: TRBJ2-1
D gene: TRBD2

CDR3 DNA: TGTGCCAGCATTTTAGCCGAACTAGCGACCCTACCCCGGACCCAGTACTTC
CDR3 protein: CASILAELATLPRTQYF
V gene: TRBV2
clone size: -
J gene: TRBJ2-5
D gene: TRBD2

CDR3 DNA: TGCGCCAGCAGCTTTGGGAACACCGGGGAGCTGTTTTTT
CDR3 protein: CASSFGNTGELFF
V gene: TRBV5-1
clone size: -
J gene: TRBJ2-2
D gene: -

CDR3 DNA: TGTGCCAGCAGCTTAGATCCTATCCGGACAGGGGGCTTGAATACGCAGTATTTT
CDR3 protein: CASSLDPIRTGGLNTQYF
V gene: TRBV11-2
clone size: -
J gene: TRBJ2-3
D gene: TRBD1

CDR3 DNA: TGCGCCAGCAGCTCACTGGGGGGAGGCAATCAGCCCCAGCATTTT
CDR3 protein: CASSSLGGGNQPQHF
V gene: TRBV4-1
clone size: -
J gene: TRBJ1-5
D gene: -

CDR3 DNA: TGTGCCAGCAGCTTTTTGAAAGGACAGGGTGGGGAGACCCAGTACTTC
CDR3 protein: CASSFLKGQGGETQYF
V gene: TRBV7-2
clone size: -
J gene: TRBJ2-5
D gene: TRBD1

CDR3 DNA: TGTGCCAGCAGCTTAATTAGACAGGGTCGCGAGCAGTACTTC
CDR3 protein: CASSLIRQGREQYF
V gene: TRBV13
clone size: -
J gene: TRBJ2-7
D gene: TRBD1